A selection of T cell receptor beta chains follows, all from one sample in a study of T cell changes during pregnancy in multiple sclerosis. Clones were sequenced by immunoSEQ multiplex PCR, and TCRdb holds only the in-frame ones, with some missing. Counted here are about 49,000 clones, around 94% occurring once; the ten biggest clones make up approximately 0.4%. The sequencing used CD4+ T cells from peripheral blood mononuclear cells, collected in the second trimester of pregnancy. The receptor set was obtained from a female donor in good health, enrolled as a control in a pregnancy study. CDR3s include the opening cysteine and the closing phenylalanine or tryptophan. The order of the fields is J gene, clone size, D gene, V gene, CDR3 length, CDR3 DNA, CDR3 protein. D genes are given only for firm matches. Clone size appears in some rows only: once, few, many, or a class for an expanded clone.

TRBJ2-1,NA,NA,TRBV15,13,TGTGCCACCAGTACGAACAGTCGGAATGAGCAGTTCTTC,CATSTNSRNEQFF
TRBJ1-1,NA,NA,TRBV6-1,13,TGTGCCAGCATGGCCGGGTCGGTCACTGAAGCTTTCTTT,CASMAGSVTEAFF
TRBJ1-1,NA,NA,TRBV7-2,12,TGTGCCAGCAGCGAGCGGGAAACCATGGCTTTCTTT,CASSERETMAFF
TRBJ1-2,NA,TRBD1,TRBV6-5,14,TGTGCCAGCAGTTACTCGACAGGGGGGTATGGCTACACCTTC,CASSYSTGGYGYTF
TRBJ2-4,NA,TRBD2,TRBV5-1,20,TGCGCCAGCAGCACGGGACTAGCGGGGGCGCGTCCACTAGCCAAAAACATTCAGTACTTC,CASSTGLAGARPLAKNIQYF
TRBJ1-4,NA,NA,TRBV27,13,TGTGCCAGCAGCCCGCGGCGGGGGTTCGAACTGTTTTTT,CASSPRRGFELFF
TRBJ1-2,NA,TRBD1,TRBV27,13,TGTGCCAGCAGTGGACAGGGGAGCTATGGCTACACCTTC,CASSGQGSYGYTF
TRBJ1-4,NA,NA,TRBV27,15,TGTGCCAGCAGTCCAGATTGGGGGGCTAATGAAAAACTGTTTTTT,CASSPDWGANEKLFF
TRBJ2-7,NA,NA,TRBV7-2,15,TGTGCCAGCAGCTCCCAAGGGGGACATATCTACGAGCAGTACTTC,CASSSQGGHIYEQYF
TRBJ2-2,NA,TRBD1,TRBV7-8,15,TGTGCCAGCAGCCTGGACAGGGTCAACACCGGGGAGCTGTTTTTT,CASSLDRVNTGELFF
TRBJ2-5,NA,NA,TRBV29-1,12,TGCAGCGTTGTCGGGGTATCGGAGACCCAGTACTTC,CSVVGVSETQYF
TRBJ2-5,NA,TRBD1,TRBV5-1,14,TGCGCCAGCAGCTTAGGGACAGTTCAAGAGACCCAGTACTTC,CASSLGTVQETQYF
TRBJ1-2,NA,TRBD1,TRBV27,19,TGTGCCAGCAGTTCGTTTCTACGACAGGGACCCGACGTTAACTATGGCTACACCTTC,CASSSFLRQGPDVNYGYTF
TRBJ1-5,NA,NA,TRBV6-1,15,TGTGCCAGCAGTGAATCTCCTAGGGGGAGTCAGCCCCAGCATTTT,CASSESPRGSQPQHF
TRBJ1-1,NA,TRBD1,TRBV19,16,TGTGCCAGTAGTAGCGGGACAGGGTGGATGAACACTGAAGCTTTCTTT,CASSSGTGWMNTEAFF
TRBJ2-3,NA,TRBD2,TRBV5-4,19,TGTGCCAGCAGCTTGGGAGGTTTGTCGACTAGCGGGAACACAGATACGCAGTATTTT,CASSLGGLSTSGNTDTQYF
TRBJ1-3,few,NA,TRBV7-2,16,TGTGCCAGCAGCTCCCGACACCAAACCTTAGGAAACACCATATATTTT,CASSSRHQTLGNTIYF
TRBJ1-5,NA,NA,TRBV19,15,TGTGCCAGTAGTACGGGGGTAGAGAAGGATCAGCCCCAGCATTTT,CASSTGVEKDQPQHF
TRBJ1-2,NA,TRBD1,TRBV7-2,13,TGTGCCAGCAGCTTTGACAGGGTGAGGGGCTACACCTTC,CASSFDRVRGYTF
TRBJ1-1,NA,TRBD1,TRBV5-1,14,TGCGCCAGCAGCTCCGGGACAGGGAGGAGTGGAGCTTTCTTT,CASSSGTGRSGAFF
TRBJ2-7,NA,NA,TRBV7-2,14,TGTGCCAGCAGCCCGGGACACCACATTTACGAGCAGTACTTC,CASSPGHHIYEQYF
TRBJ2-1,once,TRBD2,TRBV5-1,15,TGCGCCAGCAGCTTGGTACTAGCGGGGGACAATGAGCAGTTCTTC,CASSLVLAGDNEQFF
TRBJ1-1,NA,TRBD1,TRBV6-5,16,TGTGCCAGCAGTTACCCTTCAGGACAGGGGCGGACTGAAGCTTTCTTT,CASSYPSGQGRTEAFF
TRBJ1-2,NA,NA,TRBV19,12,TGTGCCAGTAGTATACAGGGGAATGGCTACACCTTC,CASSIQGNGYTF
TRBJ1-2,NA,NA,TRBV25-1,14,TGTGCCAGCAGTGAGGGGTCGGGAAATTATGGCTACACCTTC,CASSEGSGNYGYTF
TRBJ2-7,NA,TRBD1,TRBV5-4,16,TGTGCCAGCAGCGCGTCATACCCGGGACAGTCCTACGAGCAGTACTTC,CASSASYPGQSYEQYF
TRBJ1-1,NA,TRBD1,TRBV5-1,15,TGCGCCAGCAGCCTAGAGACAGGGGGCAACACTGAAGCTTTCTTT,CASSLETGGNTEAFF
TRBJ1-1,NA,NA,TRBV27,15,TGTGCCAGCAGTTACATACAACAGGGTAGGGCTGAAGCTTTCTTT,CASSYIQQGRAEAFF
TRBJ2-7,few,TRBD2,TRBV4-1,19,TGCGCCAGCAGCCAAGACCCCTCGGCGGGGGGCCTGAGCTCCTACGAGCAGTACTTC,CASSQDPSAGGLSSYEQYF
TRBJ2-1,NA,TRBD2,TRBV7-2,15,TGTGCCAGCAGCCGTACTAGCGGGGTCTACAATGAGCAGTTCTTC,CASSRTSGVYNEQFF
TRBJ2-7,NA,NA,TRBV25-1,14,TGTGCCAGCAGTGAGACCCAACAGGGAAACGAGCAGTACTTC,CASSETQQGNEQYF
TRBJ2-7,NA,NA,TRBV25-1,14,TGTGCCAGCAGTGACCCAAGTGGGAGCTACGAGCAGTACTTC,CASSDPSGSYEQYF